This T cell receptor beta chain appears in the sequencing data of a study of CD8 T cells in Susac syndrome. Reverse transcription of about 0.5 to 1 ug RNA used random hexamers. An immunoSEQ multiplex PCR generated amplified TCR beta CDR3 products spanning 54 Vbeta and 13 Jbeta. TCRdb re-derived calls from the immunoSEQ multiplex PCR reads in MiXCR, one entry per CDR3 protein. The sample consists of under 200,000 distinct CDR3 sequences, over 85% of them appearing once. Concerning this clonotype: Its antigen is still unknown.

Study outcomes and limitations: That the number of individuals in its TCR sequencing and HLA analysis was relatively small was acknowledged by the study.

Trimming pared 1 base from V and 4 bases from J, leaving 21 bases between. Looked up from germline, CDR1 is GTSNPN and CDR2 is SVGIG (reference sequence). The CDR3 is 17 amino acids. TCR beta from blood CD8+ and CD4+ T cells was sequenced. Isolation of CD8+ and CD4+ T cells was performed negatively, whereas enrichment of TEMRA cells was done by FACS. J is TRBJ2-3 and V is TRBV30; D ambiguous. What was sequenced was CD4+ T cells from PBMCs. The origin of this receptor is a human donor in good health. Written as DNA, the CDR3 is TGTGCCTGGAGTGCGCGAAGCCACGCTAGTTTTCCAGATACGCAGTATTTT. It codes for CAWSARSHASFPDTQYF.